A selection of T cell receptor beta chains follows, all from one sample in a study of blood T cell repertoires in COVID-19. TCRdb keeps only in-frame clones here, not all; method: immunoSEQ multiplex PCR. The sample records around 400,000 clones, about 89% being singletons. Sample: peripheral blood. The receptors shown here come from a woman aged 55-75 years with COVID-19, enrolled during active disease. Each CDR3 is given without its conserved first and last residue. Fields, in order: J gene, V gene, CDR3 protein.

J: TRBJ2-5
V: TRBV24-1
CDR3: ATSQTSGGLETQY

J: TRBJ2-1
V: TRBV11-3
CDR3: ASSPGTVAGQF

J: TRBJ1-3
V: TRBV11-2
CDR3: ASSLVAHHSGNTIY

J: TRBJ2-3
V: TRBV20-1
CDR3: SASWEDTQY

J: TRBJ1-3
V: TRBV30
CDR3: AGTGLGNTIY

J: TRBJ1-6
V: TRBV5-6
CDR3: ASRKGQGSSYNSPLH

J: TRBJ2-2
V: TRBV6-5
CDR3: ASRPSSAGELF

J: TRBJ2-7
V: TRBV3-1/TRBV3-2
CDR3: ASSHSPMYRVGEQY

J: TRBJ2-1
V: TRBV5-1
CDR3: ASSFGRMGAGGLGSYNEQF

J: TRBJ1-2
V: TRBV5-6
CDR3: ASSLRGAGGYT

J: TRBJ1-2
V: TRBV7-9
CDR3: ASSTGQYGYT

J: TRBJ1-1
V: TRBV4-1
CDR3: ASSQPGTEAF

J: TRBJ1-2
V: TRBV12-3/TRBV12-4
CDR3: ASSFRDRLD

J: TRBJ2-3
V: TRBV7-3
CDR3: ASSSATASTDTQY

J: TRBJ1-2
V: TRBV4-1
CDR3: ASSQVYGTLANYGYT

J: TRBJ2-3
V: TRBV27
CDR3: ASRPLAESTDTQY

J: TRBJ2-3
V: TRBV6-5
CDR3: ASSIGQGGTDTQY